This T cell receptor (beta chain) was sequenced for a study of monozygotic twins with inflammatory bowel disease. CDR1 is SQVTM, CDR2 ANQGSEA, per germline. The CDR3 extends over 13 amino acids. Reprocessing the 5' RACE reads, TCRdb reports a single entry for every CDR3 protein and omits DNA. The sample table sets out around 380,000 distinct CDR3 sequences. The receptor comes from a human donor with ulcerative colitis or Crohn's disease, or a healthy co-twin of an affected twin (not recorded which). The rearrangement joins TRBV29-1 to TRBJ2-3; absent DNA, TCRdb's TRBD2 call cannot be checked. Sequenced material: blood. The CDR3 spells CSRRGAGTDTQYF.